The 15 T cell receptor beta chains presented below share a single source sample, sequenced in a study of CD8 T cells in Susac syndrome (dated by TCRdb to about 2019). The library was built by means of the immunoSEQ multiplex PCR assay. RNA was extracted using the RNeasy kit, and about 0.45 to 1 ug of the RNA was reverse transcribed with random hexamers. Clones were called with MiXCR by TCRdb after fastp trimmed the public reads at Q25, and only in-frame beta chains were retained. Rows merge per CDR3 protein into single entries with the most common DNA and genes. This sample gives more than 65,000 distinct CDR3 sequences in total; 85% to 95% of them show up just once. The ten largest account for under 0.6% of the sample. Sequenced material: CD8+ T cells from PBMCs. The origin of the receptors is a human donor with Susac syndrome.

The chain links TRBV5-6 to TRBJ2-3; 10 bases agree with TRBD2. The CDR3 loop spans 16 amino acids. With V trimmed by 4 bases and J by 1 base, 6 bases remained unmatched. The germline V gene has CDR1 SGHDT and CDR2 YYEEEE. The CDR3 loop is CASSPAGTSGTDTQYF. The DNA for the CDR3 is TGTGCCAGCAGCCCGGCGGGGACTAGCGGCACAGATACGCAGTATTTT.

The J gene is TRBJ2-1, the V gene TRBV29-1; maybe TRBD2 (5 bases). Per germline, CDR1 SQVTM and CDR2 ANQGSEA. This CDR3 has 16 amino acids. V lost 2 bases and J lost 1, with 15 bases in between. The DNA for the CDR3 is TGCAGCGTTGAAATGTCTGGACTGAAGTCCTACAATGAGCAGTTCTTC. Its translation is CSVEMSGLKSYNEQFF.

This chain joins TRBV3-1 and TRBJ2-1; 10 bases map to TRBD2. Germline V gives CDR1 LGHDT, CDR2 YNNKEL (reference sequence). V dropped 1 base and J dropped 4; count of bases not matched to a gene: 10. The CDR3 length is 18 residues. DNA of the CDR3: TGTGCCAGCAGCCAAGCTCCGGGACTAGCGACACAGTACAATGAGCAGTTCTTC. This gives the protein CASSQAPGLATQYNEQFF.

The chain is built from TRBV6-2 or TRBV6-3 and TRBJ2-3, with 7 nucleotides matching TRBD2. The CDR3 covers 17 residues. Germline V gene lookup returns CDR1 MNHEY and CDR2 SVGEGT. Losses at the gene ends were 2 bases for V and 2 bases for J; bases not matched to a gene: 10. CDR3 in DNA: TGTGCCAGCAGTTACCCGCCGACTAGCTGGGACACAGATACGCAGTATTTT. Its protein is CASSYPPTSWDTDTQYF.

As DNA, the CDR3 is TGTGCCAGCGGAGGGAAGTTCTACGAGCAGTACTTC. Amino acids: CASGGKFYEQYF. The chain uses TRBV7-9 and TRBJ2-7, with D possibly matching TRBD2 (6 bases). V lost 8 bases and J lost 3, with 11 bases in between. Germline values: CDR1 SEHNR, CDR2 FQNEAQ (reference sequence). The CDR3 is made up of 12 amino acids.

The chain carries TRBV5-6 and TRBJ1-2; no firm D call. The CDR3 runs to 14 residues. Germline assignment: CDR1 SGHDT and CDR2 YYEEEE. V was clipped by 0 bases and J by 0 bases, with 6 bases between them. In nucleotides, the CDR3 is TGTGCCAGCAGCTTGGGATCCGCTAACTATGGCTACACCTTC. Translated, it gives CASSLGSANYGYTF.

The V and J genes are TRBV7-9 and TRBJ1-1; no definite D call. Germline values: CDR1 SEHNR, CDR2 FQNEAQ (reference sequence). Between the trimmed V and J ends, which lost 3 bases and 4 bases, there was a span of 15 bases. CDR3 length equals 15 residues. CDR3 amino acids: CASSLFAGGTTEAFF. The CDR3 DNA follows: TGTGCCAGCAGCTTGTTTGCAGGCGGCACCACTGAAGCTTTCTTT.

V is TRBV11-2 and J is TRBJ2-5; 10 bases align to TRBD2. This CDR3 has 17 residues. Germline V gene data show CDR1 as SGHAT and CDR2 as FQNNGV. Trimming at V came to 6 bases and at J to 5 bases, leaving 15 bases not matched to a gene. CDR3: CASSPGGTSAGWETQYF. CDR3 DNA sequence: TGTGCCAGCAGTCCTGGCGGGACTAGCGCGGGGTGGGAGACCCAGTACTTC.

The chain has TRBV20-1 and TRBJ1-2, with D perhaps TRBD1 (5 bases). CDR3 length: 17 residues. Per the germline V gene, CDR1 is DFQATT and CDR2 is SNEGSKA (reference sequence). Between the trimmed V and J ends, which lost 1 base and 8 bases, there was a span of 26 bases. The CDR3 sequence: CSARVRLHLTGHQGYTF. Here the CDR3 DNA reads TGCAGTGCTAGAGTTCGTCTGCATTTAACAGGACACCAAGGCTACACCTTC.

This clonotype was recorded only once. The rearrangement links TRBV4-1 to TRBJ1-1; D not resolved. Trimming took 4 bases from V and 6 from J, leaving 12 bases between them. Germline loops: CDR1 MGHRA, CDR2 YSYEKL. CDR3 length: 13 residues. The CDR3 is CASSPLRSAEAFF. The CDR3 DNA follows: TGCGCCAGCAGCCCGCTGAGGTCGGCTGAAGCTTTCTTT.

This rearrangement joins TRBV5-1 to TRBJ2-1; D gene unclear. V dropped 3 bases and J dropped 4 bases, with 11 bases sitting between them. CDR3 length: 14 residues. Germline V gives CDR1 SGHRS, CDR2 YFSETQ. The CDR3 coding sequence is TGCGCCAGCAGCTACCCTCTGGCGTACAATGAGCAGTTCTTC. Amino acids: CASSYPLAYNEQFF.

This sequence joins TRBV12-3 or TRBV12-4 and TRBJ2-1, with D perhaps matching TRBD2 (5 bases). V lost 3 bases and J 13 bases, leaving 10 bases between the germline ends. CDR3 length: 11 residues. The CDR3 loop is CASSFGGFQFF. CDR3 bases: TGTGCCAGCAGTTTCGGAGGATTTCAGTTCTTC.

This clonotype was recorded only once. V gene TRBV12-3 or TRBV12-4 combines with J gene TRBJ2-5; D gene unclear. The CDR3 consists of 14 residues. Trimming took 3 bases from V and 5 from J, leaving 13 bases between them. Here the CDR3 reads CASSFLSTEETQYF. The DNA for the CDR3 is TGTGCCAGCAGTTTCTTAAGCACTGAGGAGACCCAGTACTTC.

V is TRBV27 and J is TRBJ2-3; D may be TRBD1 (5 bases). Germline values: CDR1 MNHEY, CDR2 SMNVEV (reference sequence). This CDR3 has 13 residues. V was trimmed by 8 bases and J by 5 bases, leaving 14 bases between them. CDR3 in DNA: TGTGCCAGCGGGGCCTACCCAGGAGATACGCAGTATTTT. This translates into CASGAYPGDTQYF.

The chain carries TRBV3-1 and TRBJ2-7; 8 bases map to TRBD2. From germline, CDR1 is LGHDT and CDR2 YNNKEL (reference sequence). The V and J ends lost 6 bases and 3 bases, in that order; junction bases with no gene match: 10. The CDR3 contains 15 residues. The CDR3 region has the DNA TGTGCCAGCAGGTTGAGCGGGAGTGGATACTACGAGCAGTACTTC. Its translation is CASRLSGSGYYEQYF.